The 21 T cell receptor beta chains listed next were all sequenced from one sample in a study of blood T cell repertoires in COVID-19. TCRdb keeps only in-frame clones here, not all; method: immunoSEQ multiplex PCR. The sample yields roughly 49,000 clones, roughly 84% seen once. The sequenced material came from peripheral blood. Receptors originate from an elderly man with active COVID-19.

The chain recombines TRBV6-2 or TRBV6-3 with TRBJ2-3; TRBD1 matches at 9 bases. The CDR3 has 17 amino acids. Trimming cost V 5 bases and J 4 bases; bases outside gene matches: 13. CDR1 and CDR2 from the germline V gene are MNHEY and SVGEGT. CDR3 amino acids: CASSTPRGTGLADTQYF. Written as DNA, the CDR3 is TGTGCCAGCAGTACCCCCCGCGGGACAGGGTTAGCAGATACGCAGTATTTT.

The chain has TRBV19 and TRBJ2-2; 8 positions match TRBD2. Per germline, CDR1 LNHDA and CDR2 SQIVND (reference sequence). The CDR3 has 19 amino acids. Germline trimming cut 6 bases from V and 1 base from J; bases unmatched to any gene: 16. The CDR3 region is CASRGRTSGTPLNTGELFF. CDR3 coding DNA: TGTGCCAGTAGGGGGAGAACTAGCGGAACGCCACTGAACACCGGGGAGCTGTTTTTT.

The chain links TRBV18 to TRBJ1-6; D uncertain. This CDR3 region has 14 residues. The V end lost 5 bases, the J end lost 7 bases, and 12 bases lay between the germline ends. The germline CDR1 and CDR2 sequences are KGHSH and LQKENI. The CDR3 is CASSSQSLNSPLHF. In DNA, the CDR3 is TGTGCCAGCTCATCTCAGTCCTTGAATTCACCCCTCCACTTT.

V usage is TRBV28 and J usage is TRBJ1-5; D is ambiguous. From germline, CDR1 is MDHEN and CDR2 SYDVKM. V was cut by 4 bases and J by 2 bases, with 15 bases left in between. The CDR3 is made up of 16 amino acids. The DNA of the CDR3 is TGTGCCAGCAGTTCCCGATATGGTCGAGGCAATCAGCCCCAGCATTTT. It yields the protein CASSSRYGRGNQPQHF.

This clone was detected only once. The chain joins TRBV27 to TRBJ2-3; 10 nucleotides agree with TRBD2. The length of the CDR3 is 16 residues. CDR1 MNHEY and CDR2 SMNVEV come from the germline V gene (reference sequence). V shed 4 bases and J 3 bases; nucleotides not matched to a gene: 7. CDR3 sequence: CASSSYRTSGTDTQYF. Written as DNA, the CDR3 is TGTGCCAGCAGTTCCTACCGGACTAGCGGAACAGATACGCAGTATTTT.

The rearrangement uses TRBV7-8 and TRBJ2-2; 10 bases fit TRBD2. The CDR3 has 18 amino acids. In germline, CDR1 is SGHVS, CDR2 FQNEAQ. The V gene end was trimmed by 2 bases and the J gene end by 7 bases; junction bases not matched to a gene: 13. The CDR3 sequence is CASSLMVTTGTSVGELFF. The CDR3 nucleotides read TGTGCCAGCAGCTTAATGGTTACAACCGGGACTAGCGTCGGGGAGCTGTTTTTT.

The J gene is TRBJ2-2, the V gene TRBV28; D is possibly TRBD1 (5 bases). This CDR3 contains 16 residues. V was clipped by 2 bases and J by 4 bases, with 14 bases between them. The germline CDR1 and CDR2 sequences are MDHEN and SYDVKM. The CDR3 is CASSLPTGEGTGELFF. The DNA for the CDR3 is TGTGCCAGCAGTTTACCCACAGGTGAAGGCACCGGGGAGCTGTTTTTT.

This clone turned up a few times. V gene TRBV7-9 combines with J gene TRBJ2-7, with 12 nucleotides matching TRBD2. Germline V gene sequence: CDR1 SEHNR, CDR2 FQNEAQ (reference sequence). The CDR3 extends over 14 amino acids. V was pared by 5 bases and J by 3 bases, with 2 bases of the junction left unmatched. CDR3 coding DNA: TGTGCCAGCAGCAAGACTAGCGGGAGCTACGAGCAGTACTTC. As protein: CASSKTSGSYEQYF. The variable domain in full, completed from reference TRBV7-9 and TRBJ2-7, reads DTGVSQNPRHKITKRGQNVTFRCDPISEHNRLYWYRQTLGQGPEFLTYFQNEAQLEKSRLLSDRFSAERPKGSFSTLEIQRTEQGDSAMYLCASSKTSGSYEQYFGPGTRLTVT.

Comment on this clone: Germline and junction disagree at one end, which may indicate a read error. The CDR3 protein is CASSLEAQGEKHF. CDR3 nucleotide sequence: TGTGCCAGCAGTTTAGAGGCTCAGGGGGAGAAGCACTTC. The chain joins TRBV12-3 or TRBV12-4 to TRBJ2-7; 7 positions agree with TRBD1. The CDR3 has 13 residues.

V and J are TRBV28 and TRBJ1-4, with TRBD1 identical over 7 bases. The germline gives CDR1 MDHEN, CDR2 SYDVKM. The trim removed 4 bases at V and 5 bases at J, leaving 7 bases unmatched. This CDR3 spans 15 amino acids. CDR3 bases: TGTGCCAGCAGTTACAGACAGGGAGCGAATGAAAAACTGTTTTTT. Translation: CASSYRQGANEKLFF. The variable domain in full, completed from reference TRBV28 and TRBJ1-4, reads DVKVTQSSRYLVKRTGEKVFLECVQDMDHENMFWYRQDPGLGLRLIYFSYDVKMKEKGDIPEGYSVSREKKERFSLILESASTNQTSMYLCASSYRQGANEKLFFGSGTQLSVL.

This clone has just a few counts. This chain links TRBV27 with TRBJ1-2; possible D gene TRBD1, 5 bases. Looked up from germline, CDR1 is MNHEY and CDR2 is SMNVEV (reference sequence). This CDR3 has 14 residues. The V end was cut by 2 bases, the J end by 7 bases, with 14 bases between. The chain's CDR3 is CASSLLGGLIGYTF. For the CDR3, the DNA is TGTGCCAGCAGTTTACTGGGGGGACTTATTGGCTACACCTTC.

This clone was counted once. The V call is TRBV18, the J call TRBJ2-2; 9 bases align to TRBD1. The germline V gene has CDR1 KGHSH and CDR2 LQKENI. The CDR3 is made up of 16 amino acids. J was trimmed by 5 bases and V by 4 bases; bases with no gene match: 8. This CDR3 is CASSRRRQGETGELFF. The CDR3 nucleotides are TGTGCCAGCTCACGCCGTAGACAGGGGGAGACCGGGGAGCTGTTTTTT.

V is TRBV19 and J is TRBJ1-1; D may be TRBD1 (6 bases). The CDR3 loop spans 15 amino acids. The V end lost 1 base, the J end lost 0 bases, and 9 bases lay between the germline ends. Looked up from germline, CDR1 is LNHDA and CDR2 is SQIVND (reference sequence). The CDR3 coding sequence is TGTGCCAGTAGTATAGTCAACAGGGTGAACACTGAAGCTTTCTTT. Protein sequence: CASSIVNRVNTEAFF. Full variable domain (outside the CDR3, taken from reference TRBV19 and TRBJ1-1): DGGITQSPKYLFRKEGQNVTLSCEQNLNHDAMYWYRQDPGQGLRLIYYSQIVNDFQKGDIAEGYSVSREKKESFPLTVTSAQKNPTAFYLCASSIVNRVNTEAFFGQGTRLTVV.

For the CDR3, the DNA is TGTGCCAGCAGCCAAAGGACAGGGCTGACCTACAATGAGCAGTTCTTC. As protein: CASSQRTGLTYNEQFF. This rearrangement joins TRBV11-3 to TRBJ2-1; 8 positions match TRBD1. The CDR3 runs to 16 residues. The germline gives CDR1 SGHNT, CDR2 YENEEA. Losses at the gene ends were 5 bases for V and 2 bases for J; bases not matched to a gene: 8.

A few counts support this clone. This sequence joins TRBV20-1 and TRBJ1-2; D is possibly TRBD1 (5 bases). Germline CDR1 and CDR2: DFQATT and SNEGSKA (reference sequence). V was trimmed by 0 bases and J by 8 bases, leaving 7 bases between them. The length of the CDR3 is 11 residues. The CDR3: CSAREGVGYTF. CDR3 nucleotides: TGCAGTGCTAGAGAAGGGGTGGGCTACACCTTC.

The chain uses TRBV7-9 and TRBJ2-5; a weak D match, TRBD2 (6 bases). The CDR3 has 17 amino acids. CDR1 and CDR2 from the germline V gene are SEHNR and FQNEAQ (reference sequence). V was clipped by 3 bases and J by 2 bases, with 19 bases between them. Here the CDR3 DNA reads TGTGCCAGCAGCTTTGGGCCCCGGACGGAGGGGCAAGAGACCCAGTACTTC. Encoded protein: CASSFGPRTEGQETQYF.

The rearrangement joins TRBV6-1 to TRBJ1-1, with TRBD1 as a possible D gene (6 bases). The CDR3 is 17 amino acids. V lost 3 bases and J lost 1, with 18 bases in between. Germline CDR1 and CDR2: MNHNS and SASEGT. CDR3 in DNA: TGTGCCAGCAGTGATGCGGACAGCCACTTAGAGAACACTGAAGCTTTCTTT. This translates into CASSDADSHLENTEAFF.

The J gene is TRBJ2-3, the V gene TRBV4-3; no clear D. V was pared by 3 bases and J by 6 bases, with 16 bases between. The CDR3 length is 15 residues. The germline V gene encodes CDR1 LGHNA and CDR2 YSLEER. The CDR3: CASSQVGVSVDTQYF. The CDR3 nucleotides read TGCGCCAGCAGCCAGGTCGGAGTCTCGGTTGATACGCAGTATTTT.

This chain joins TRBV27 and TRBJ2-5; TRBD2 matches at 13 bases. Per germline, CDR1 MNHEY and CDR2 SMNVEV (reference sequence). J gave up 2 bases and V 5 bases, and 5 bases lay outside the gene matches. This CDR3 spans 16 amino acids. The CDR3 loop reads CASSQGTSGKQETQYF. As DNA, the CDR3 is TGTGCCAGCAGTCAAGGGACTAGCGGGAAACAAGAGACCCAGTACTTC.

J is TRBJ1-2 and V is TRBV18; no firm D call. The CDR3 has 14 amino acids. Germline V gene sequence: CDR1 KGHSH, CDR2 LQKENI. Deletions cut 2 bases from V and 4 bases from J, with 11 bases between. CDR3 DNA sequence: TGTGCCAGCTCACCAAAGTCAGACTCCTATGGCTACACCTTC. The encoded protein is CASSPKSDSYGYTF.

The chain has TRBV7-2 and TRBJ2-5, with TRBD2 matching over 11 bases. V trimming: 3 bases; J trimming: 4 bases; junction bases outside the gene matches: 13. CDR3 length: 18 amino acids. Germline V gene sequence: CDR1 SGHTA, CDR2 FQGNSA. The CDR3 bases are TGTGCCAGCAGCTTTAACTTAGCGGGAGGGCCCGGGGGAGAGACCCAGTACTTC. Translated, it gives CASSFNLAGGPGGETQYF. Full variable domain (rest looked up from reference TRBV7-2 and TRBJ2-5): GAGVSQSPSNKVTEKGKDVELRCDPISGHTALYWYRQSLGQGLEFLIYFQGNSAPDKSGLPSDRFSAERTGGSVSTLTIQRTQQEDSAVYLCASSFNLAGGPGGETQYFGPGTRLLVL.